The 9 T cell receptor beta chains below all came from one sample that was sequenced in a study of OX40 agonist ivuxolimab in advanced cancers. Using immunoSEQ multiplex PCR, the repertoire was profiled, and TCRdb retains in-frame clones only, with some absent. The profile shows 70,000 to 100,000 clones, about nine tenths of them singletons. The source was CD4+ or CD8+ T cells sorted from blood, collected in a trial of the OX40 agonist ivuxolimab. The source is an adult with an advanced solid tumor such as melanoma, head and neck, liver or kidney cancer.

The V gene is TRBV9, the J gene TRBJ2-3; D possibly corresponds to TRBD2 (5 bases). Germline V gives CDR1 SGDLS, CDR2 YYNGEE. Trimming removed 0 bases from V and 9 bases from J, with 17 bases in between. The CDR3 totals 15 residues. CDR3 coding DNA: TGTGCCAGCAGCGTAGATGGGCTAGCACAACGGACGCAGTATTTT. It translates to CASSVDGLAQRTQYF.

V and J are TRBV27 and TRBJ2-2; TRBD2 agrees at 12 bases. This CDR3 region has 15 residues. Germline lookup yields CDR1 MNHEY and CDR2 SMNVEV (reference sequence). The trim removed 3 bases at V and 6 bases at J, leaving 2 bases unmatched. CDR3 region: CASSLTSGSSGELFF. CDR3 DNA: TGTGCCAGCAGTTTGACTAGCGGGAGTTCCGGGGAGCTGTTTTTT.

The chain recombines TRBV5-1 with TRBJ2-3, with 10 bases lining up with TRBD1. Trimming took 4 bases from V and 6 from J; bases not matched to a gene: 8. This CDR3 comprises 15 residues. Germline V CDR1 and CDR2: SGHRS, YFSETQ. CDR3 in amino acids: CASSIPGQGMDTQYF. In DNA form, the CDR3 reads TGCGCCAGCAGCATACCGGGACAGGGGATGGATACGCAGTATTTT.

The genes are TRBV25-1 and TRBJ2-1; D is ambiguous. V was trimmed by 4 bases and J by 0 bases, leaving 13 bases between them. CDR1 MGHDK and CDR2 SYGVNS come from the germline V gene. The length of the CDR3 is 16 residues. The CDR3 is CASSGHSASSYNEQFF. Written as DNA, the CDR3 is TGTGCCAGCAGTGGGCATTCAGCGAGCTCCTACAATGAGCAGTTCTTC. The full variable domain, in which reference TRBV25-1 and TRBJ2-1 provide the parts outside the CDR3, is EADIYQTPRYLVIGTGKKITLECSQTMGHDKMYWYQQDPGMELHLIHYSYGVNSTEKGDLSSESTVSRIRTEHFPLTLESARPSHTSQYLCASSGHSASSYNEQFFGPGTRLTVL.

The chain combines TRBV18 with TRBJ2-5, with D perhaps matching TRBD2 (5 bases). The V end was cut by 1 base, the J end by 1 base, with 13 bases between. The germline CDR1 and CDR2 sequences are KGHSH and LQKENI. The CDR3 is 16 residues long. CDR3 DNA: TGTGCCAGCTCACCACTCGCGGGCGAGGCCCAAGAGACCCAGTACTTC. This codes for CASSPLAGEAQETQYF. Full variable domain (remainder filled in from reference TRBV18 and TRBJ2-5): NAGVMQNPRHLVRRRGQEARLRCSPMKGHSHVYWYRQLPEEGLKFMVYLQKENIIDESGMPKERFSAEFPKEGPSILRIQQVVRGDSAAYFCASSPLAGEAQETQYFGPGTRLLVL.

This chain connects TRBV7-8 to TRBJ1-4; D may be TRBD1 (6 bases). The CDR3 length is 14 residues. Trimming left V 5 bases short and J 5 bases short, with 12 bases between. Germline V gives CDR1 SGHVS, CDR2 FQNEAQ. DNA for the CDR3: TGTGCCAGCAGCAGACAGGAGAGAAATGAAAAACTGTTTTTT. This sequence encodes CASSRQERNEKLFF.

The count of this clone is one. The chain combines TRBV2 with TRBJ2-3, with 13 bases lining up with TRBD2. The germline CDR1 and CDR2 sequences are SNHLY and FYNNEI. V trimming: 7 bases; J trimming: 0 bases; junction bases outside the gene matches: 4. The CDR3 covers 16 residues. The DNA of the CDR3 is TGTGCCAGCATCCGACTAGCGGGGGGAAGCACAGATACGCAGTATTTT. Amino acids: CASIRLAGGSTDTQYF.

The rearrangement links TRBV7-2 to TRBJ1-5; D ambiguous. The CDR3 is made up of 12 amino acids. Trimming pared 4 bases from V and 7 bases from J, leaving 8 bases between. Looked up from germline, CDR1 is SGHTA and CDR2 is FQGNSA. The DNA for the CDR3 is TGTGCCAGCAGCTCCCAAGGCCAGCCCCAGCATTTT. Its protein product is CASSSQGQPQHF. Full variable domain (outside the CDR3, taken from reference TRBV7-2 and TRBJ1-5): GAGVSQSPSNKVTEKGKDVELRCDPISGHTALYWYRQSLGQGLEFLIYFQGNSAPDKSGLPSDRFSAERTGGSVSTLTIQRTQQEDSAVYLCASSSQGQPQHFGDGTRLSIL.

The rearrangement links TRBV5-6 to TRBJ2-2; 8 bases are shared with TRBD2. Germline V gene data show CDR1 as SGHDT and CDR2 as YYEEEE. With V trimmed by 4 bases and J by 2 bases, 4 bases remained unmatched. The CDR3 extends over 15 amino acids. CDR3 bases: TGTGCCAGCAGCCGGGGACTAGGAAACACCGGGGAGCTGTTTTTT. It is translated as CASSRGLGNTGELFF.